This T cell receptor beta chain was sequenced for a study of long-term antiretroviral therapy in people with HIV. Study-wide points: Once patients were on ART, diversity went higher but still fell short of transplant donor controls.

On this clone: Its specificity is unknown.

Germline V gene lookup returns CDR1 SQVTM and CDR2 ANQGSEA. There are 11 residues in the CDR3. V lost 4 bases, J lost 6 bases, and 10 bases lay in between. At the survey level, the v3.0 immunoSEQ assay was run. The assay was immunoSEQ multiplex PCR, and TCRdb's table has in-frame clones only and misses some. The sample consists of under 20,000 clones, roughly 90% of them appearing once. The origin of this receptor is a man in his 60s with HIV. The chain uses TRBV29-1 and TRBJ2-7, with D possibly matching TRBD1 (6 bases). The material was unsorted PBMCs, obtained 0.3 years after starting antiretroviral therapy. CDR3 coding DNA: TGCAGCGTTGGGGGGCTAGGCGAGCAGTACTTC. Encoded protein: CSVGGLGEQYF.